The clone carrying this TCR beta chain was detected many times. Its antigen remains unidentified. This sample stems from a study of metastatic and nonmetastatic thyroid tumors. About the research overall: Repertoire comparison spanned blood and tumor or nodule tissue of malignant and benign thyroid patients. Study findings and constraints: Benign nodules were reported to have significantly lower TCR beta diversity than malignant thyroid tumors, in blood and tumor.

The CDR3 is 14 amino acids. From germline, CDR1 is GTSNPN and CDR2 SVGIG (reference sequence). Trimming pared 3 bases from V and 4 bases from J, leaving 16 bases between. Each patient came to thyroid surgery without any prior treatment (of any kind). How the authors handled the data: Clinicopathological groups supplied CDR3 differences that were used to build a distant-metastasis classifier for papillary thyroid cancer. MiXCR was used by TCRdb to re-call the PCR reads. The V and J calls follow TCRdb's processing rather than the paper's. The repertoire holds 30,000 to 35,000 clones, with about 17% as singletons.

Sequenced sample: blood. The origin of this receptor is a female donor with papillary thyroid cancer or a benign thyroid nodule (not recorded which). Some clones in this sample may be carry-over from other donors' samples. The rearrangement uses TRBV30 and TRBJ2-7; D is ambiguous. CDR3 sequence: CAWRDHSISYEQYF. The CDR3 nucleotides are TGTGCCTGGAGGGACCATTCCATAAGTTACGAGCAGTACTTC.